This T cell receptor (beta chain) was observed in a study of T cells in Graves' hyperthyroidism and ophthalmopathy. Germline CDR1 reads SNHLY; CDR2 reads FYNNEI. The V end was cut by 6 bases, the J end by 5 bases, with 13 bases between. The CDR3 loop spans 14 amino acids. The table lists this clonotype with many counts. Its antigen is unknown. Cells are PBMCs isolated from about 10 ml of fresh blood. General observations from the study: Using 13 V-J features, a model discriminated ophthalmopathy from stable hyperthyroidism.

Using RNA transcripts as the source, TCR beta CDR3 regions were amplified. When the TCR CDR3 underwent first-round RT-PCR, the HTBI primer set was used. TCRdb processed the multiplex PCR reads anew with MiXCR; each CDR3 protein has one entry. The table has about 760,000 distinct CDR3 sequences, under 45% seen once. Material for sequencing was blood. This chain uses TRBV2 with TRBJ1-4, with a weak D call TRBD1 (5 bases). The TCR comes from a woman in her 40s with Graves' hyperthyroidism. CDR3 sequence reads: CASSQRDGNEKLFF. DNA of the CDR3: TGTGCCAGCAGCCAAAGGGACGGGAATGAAAAACTGTTTTTT. Using reference TRBV2 and TRBJ1-4 for the parts outside the CDR3, the full variable domain is EPEVTQTPSHQVTQMGQEVILRCVPISNHLYFYWYRQILGQKVEFLVSFYNNEISEKSEIFDDQFSVERPDGSNFTLKIRSTKLEDSAMYFCASSQRDGNEKLFFGSGTQLSVL.